What follows is one T cell receptor beta chain and its context. The target antigen is unknown. The data were taken from a study of OX40 agonist ivuxolimab in advanced cancers. General study results and limits: People who partly responded at 0.1-3.0 mg/kg had some of the least clonal expansion seen.

This table comes from immunoSEQ multiplex PCR, and its TCRdb copy is limited to in-frame clones, with some not included. The sample carries tens of thousands of clones, around nine tenths recorded once. The CDR3 loop spans 13 amino acids. Germline V lookup: CDR1 MNHNY, CDR2 SVGAGI (reference sequence). V was clipped by 0 bases and J by 1 base, with 4 bases between them. The sequence derives from an adult with an advanced solid tumor such as melanoma, head and neck, liver or kidney cancer. The source was CD4+ or CD8+ T cells sorted from blood, collected in a trial of the OX40 agonist ivuxolimab. The chain combines TRBV6-6 with TRBJ2-7; D is uncertain. CDR3 protein: CASSYSPSYEQYF. The CDR3 DNA sequence: TGTGCCAGCAGTTACTCCCCATCCTACGAGCAGTACTTC.